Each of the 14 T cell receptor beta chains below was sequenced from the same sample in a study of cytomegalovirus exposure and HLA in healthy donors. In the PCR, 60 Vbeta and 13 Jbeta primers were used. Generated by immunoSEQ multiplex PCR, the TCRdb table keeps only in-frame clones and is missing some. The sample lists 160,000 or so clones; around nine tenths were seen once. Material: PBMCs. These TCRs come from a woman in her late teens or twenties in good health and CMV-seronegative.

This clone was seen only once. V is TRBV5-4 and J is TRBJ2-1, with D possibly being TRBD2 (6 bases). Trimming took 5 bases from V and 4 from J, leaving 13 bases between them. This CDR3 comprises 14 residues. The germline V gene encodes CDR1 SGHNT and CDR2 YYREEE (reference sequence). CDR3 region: CASSLGSQYNEQFF. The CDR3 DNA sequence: TGTGCCAGCAGTCTCGGGAGTCAATACAATGAGCAGTTCTTC.

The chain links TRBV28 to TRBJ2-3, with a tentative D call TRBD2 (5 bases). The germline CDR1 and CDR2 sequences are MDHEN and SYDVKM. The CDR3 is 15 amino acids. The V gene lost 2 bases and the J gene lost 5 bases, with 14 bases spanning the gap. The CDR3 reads CASSLGGRLQDTQYF. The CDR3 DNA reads TGTGCCAGCAGTTTAGGTGGGAGACTCCAAGATACGCAGTATTTT.

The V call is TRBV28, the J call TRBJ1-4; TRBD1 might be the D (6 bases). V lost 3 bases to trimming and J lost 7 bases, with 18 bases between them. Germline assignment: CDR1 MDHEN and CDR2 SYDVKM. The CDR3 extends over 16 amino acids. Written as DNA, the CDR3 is TGTGCCAGCAGTTTGGGGGGGCGGTTGGAGGTTGAAAAACTGTTTTTT. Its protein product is CASSLGGRLEVEKLFF.

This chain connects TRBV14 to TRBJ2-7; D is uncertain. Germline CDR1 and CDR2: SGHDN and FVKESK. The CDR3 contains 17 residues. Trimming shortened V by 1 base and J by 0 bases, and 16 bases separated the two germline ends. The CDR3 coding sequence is TGTGCCAGCAGCCAAGGGTTTCACCTCTCGAGCTCCTACGAGCAGTACTTC. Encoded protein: CASSQGFHLSSSYEQYF.

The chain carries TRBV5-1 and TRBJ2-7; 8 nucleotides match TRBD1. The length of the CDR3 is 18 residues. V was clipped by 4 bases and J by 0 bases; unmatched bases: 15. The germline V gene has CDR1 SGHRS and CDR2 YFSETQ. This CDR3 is CASSSRLWGQGASYEQYF. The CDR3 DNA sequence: TGCGCCAGCAGCAGCCGACTCTGGGGGCAGGGGGCCTCCTACGAGCAGTACTTC. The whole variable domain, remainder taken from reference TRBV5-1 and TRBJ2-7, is KAGVTQTPRYLIKTRGQQVTLSCSPISGHRSVSWYQQTPGQGLQFLFEYFSETQRNKGNFPGRFSGRQFSNSRSEMNVSTLELGDSALYLCASSSRLWGQGASYEQYFGPGTRLTVT.

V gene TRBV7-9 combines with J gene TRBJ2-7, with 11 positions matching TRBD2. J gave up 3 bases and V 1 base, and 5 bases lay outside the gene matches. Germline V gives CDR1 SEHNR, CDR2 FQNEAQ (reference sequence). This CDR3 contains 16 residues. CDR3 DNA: TGTGCCAGCAGCTTAGATGTGGGACTAGCGGTCTACGAGCAGTACTTC. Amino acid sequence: CASSLDVGLAVYEQYF.

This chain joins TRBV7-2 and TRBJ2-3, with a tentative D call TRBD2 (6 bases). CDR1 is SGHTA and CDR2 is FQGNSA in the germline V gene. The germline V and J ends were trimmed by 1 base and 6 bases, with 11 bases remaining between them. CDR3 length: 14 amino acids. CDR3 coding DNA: TGTGCCAGCAGCTTAGGGGACCGGGGGGATACGCAGTATTTT. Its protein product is CASSLGDRGDTQYF.

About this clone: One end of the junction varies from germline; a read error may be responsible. CDR3 region: CASSWWLGGGSPDAQYF. CDR3 in DNA: TGTGCCAGCAGCTGGTGGCTGGGGGGCGGGAGTCCAGATGCGCAGTATTTT. The chain carries TRBV5-6 and TRBJ2-3; D perhaps matches TRBD2 (7 bases). CDR3 length: 17 residues. CDR1 is SGHDT and CDR2 is YYEEEE in the germline V gene.

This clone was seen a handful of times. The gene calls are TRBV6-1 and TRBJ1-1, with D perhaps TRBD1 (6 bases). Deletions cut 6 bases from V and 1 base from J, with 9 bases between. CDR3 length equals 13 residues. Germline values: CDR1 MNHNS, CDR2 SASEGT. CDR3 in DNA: TGTGCCAGCAGACAGGGTCAGAACACTGAAGCTTTCTTT. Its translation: CASRQGQNTEAFF.

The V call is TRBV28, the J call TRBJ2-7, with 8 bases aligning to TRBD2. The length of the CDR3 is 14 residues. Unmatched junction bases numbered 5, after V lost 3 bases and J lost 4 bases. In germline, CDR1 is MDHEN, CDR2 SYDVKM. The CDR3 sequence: CASSFGGGIYEQYF. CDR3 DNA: TGTGCCAGCAGTTTTGGCGGGGGGATTTACGAGCAGTACTTC.

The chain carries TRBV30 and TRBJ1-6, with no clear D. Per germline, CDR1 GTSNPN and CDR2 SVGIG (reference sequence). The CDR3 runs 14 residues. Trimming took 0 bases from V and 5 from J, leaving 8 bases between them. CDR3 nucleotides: TGTGCCTGGAGTGTACTCCTTAATAATTCACCCCTCCACTTT. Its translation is CAWSVLLNNSPLHF. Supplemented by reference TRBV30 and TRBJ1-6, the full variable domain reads SQTIHQWPATLVQPVGSPLSLECTVEGTSNPNLYWYRQAAGRGLQLLFYSVGIGQISSEVPQNLSASRPQDRQFILSSKKLLLSDSGFYLCAWSVLLNNSPLHFGNGTRLTVT.

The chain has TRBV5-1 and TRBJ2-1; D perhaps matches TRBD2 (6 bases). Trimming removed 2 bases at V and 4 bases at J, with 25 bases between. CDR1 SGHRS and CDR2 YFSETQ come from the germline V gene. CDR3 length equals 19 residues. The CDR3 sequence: CASSLGRGASVLGYNEQFF. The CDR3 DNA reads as TGCGCCAGCAGCTTAGGACGCGGGGCTAGCGTCCTCGGGTACAATGAGCAGTTCTTC.

CDR3 sequence reads: CASSLFPGRMNSNQPQHF. DNA for the CDR3: TGTGCCAGCAGTTTATTCCCAGGGCGGATGAATAGCAATCAGCCCCAGCATTTT. The chain has TRBV28 and TRBJ1-5, with a tentative D call TRBD1 (5 bases). CDR3 length equals 18 residues. Trimming removed 1 base at V and 0 bases at J, with 16 bases between. Germline CDR1 and CDR2: MDHEN and SYDVKM. The full variable domain, in which reference TRBV28 and TRBJ1-5 provide the parts outside the CDR3, is DVKVTQSSRYLVKRTGEKVFLECVQDMDHENMFWYRQDPGLGLRLIYFSYDVKMKEKGDIPEGYSVSREKKERFSLILESASTNQTSMYLCASSLFPGRMNSNQPQHFGDGTRLSIL.

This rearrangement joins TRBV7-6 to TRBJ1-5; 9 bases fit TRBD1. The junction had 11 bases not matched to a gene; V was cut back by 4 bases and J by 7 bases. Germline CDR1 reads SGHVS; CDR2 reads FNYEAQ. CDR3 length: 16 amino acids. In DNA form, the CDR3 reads TGTGCCAGCAGCTCCCTAGACAGGGGGTCTTTCCAGCCCCAGCATTTT. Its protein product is CASSSLDRGSFQPQHF.